The 3 T cell receptor beta chains below all came from one sample that was sequenced in a study of human versus mouse CDR3 diversity and MHC coevolution. Using immunoSEQ multiplex PCR, the repertoire was profiled, and TCRdb retains in-frame clones only, with some absent. The table records 55,000 to 65,000 clones, around 94% of them present only once. Sequencing was done on a sample of naive CD4+ T cells from blood. Noted subset: CD45RO-negative CD62L-positive naive CD4 T cells. The source is a person between 55 and 69 years old in good health.

This clone was recorded a few times. A read error may account for a junction end that differs from germline. The chain combines TRBV7-2 with TRBJ2-7; 10 positions agree with TRBD2. This CDR3 comprises 15 residues. Germline V lookup: CDR1 SGHTA, CDR2 FQGNSA. The CDR3 DNA sequence: TGTGCCAGCAGCCCTAGCGGCCTAGCGGGAGACGAGAAGGACTTC. It specifies CASSPSGLAGDEKDF.

This chain uses TRBV4-1 with TRBJ2-5; TRBD2 matches at 7 bases. The tail of the sequence fits TRBJ2-7 better, so the J call may be wrong. CDR1 MGHRA and CDR2 YSYEKL come from the germline V gene. CDR3 length: 15 residues. CDR3 region: CASSQGLATIYEQYF. Here the CDR3 DNA reads TGCGCCAGCAGCCAAGGACTAGCAACGATCTACGAGCAGTACTTC.

The J gene is TRBJ2-7, the V gene TRBV15; weak D call: TRBD1 (6 bases). The CDR3 is 18 residues long. Germline CDR1 is LNHNV and CDR2 is YYDKDF (reference sequence). Trimming pared 0 bases from V and 4 bases from J, leaving 22 bases between. The chain's CDR3 is CATSRDKPGNLRGYEQYF. DNA for the CDR3: TGTGCCACCAGCAGAGATAAACCTGGGAACCTCAGGGGATACGAGCAGTACTTC.